This T cell receptor beta chain is from a study of blood T cell repertoires in COVID-19. Turning to the study itself: Samples representing acute and convalescent COVID-19 were sourced from the United States, Italy and Spain. Sources were T cells, B-cell-depleted T cells, or PBMCs; the material itself was cDNA or gDNA.

Per germline, CDR1 MDHEN and CDR2 SYDVKM. Losses at the gene ends were 5 bases for V and 5 bases for J; bases not matched to a gene: 7. The CDR3 contains 15 residues. How the authors handled the data: For nucleated cells, counts were estimated from reference gene primer amplification. Sequenced by immunoSEQ multiplex PCR; TCRdb stores in-frame clones only, minus some. The D gene and trimming were derived from the DNA, and the V and J assignments and clone size from that table. Of tens of thousands of clones listed, around nine tenths are singletons. A single count supports this clone. A Seattle source enrolled patients during active infection and followed them longitudinally.

Sequencing input: peripheral blood. The chain joins TRBV28 to TRBJ2-5; 11 nucleotides line up with TRBD2. This clonotype was obtained from a woman aged 55 to 70 with COVID-19, enrolled during active disease. The CDR3 nucleotides are TGTGCCAGCAGTCTTAGCGGGAGGGCCAGGGAGACCCAGTACTTC. It encodes CASSLSGRARETQYF. Complete variable domain (other parts from reference TRBV28 and TRBJ2-5): DVKVTQSSRYLVKRTGEKVFLECVQDMDHENMFWYRQDPGLGLRLIYFSYDVKMKEKGDIPEGYSVSREKKERFSLILESASTNQTSMYLCASSLSGRARETQYFGPGTRLLVL.